These 25 T cell receptor beta chains were all obtained from the same sample, sequenced in a study of T cell changes during pregnancy in multiple sclerosis. Clones were sequenced by immunoSEQ multiplex PCR, and TCRdb holds only the in-frame ones, with some missing. The sample lists approximately 99,000 clones; about nine tenths were seen once. The sequencing used peripheral blood, collected in the second trimester of pregnancy. The origin of the receptors is a female donor in good health, enrolled as a control in a pregnancy study.

The rearrangement uses TRBV7-2 and TRBJ2-1; D is perhaps TRBD2 (7 bases). Germline CDR1 SGHTA, CDR2 FQGNSA. The V and J ends lost 6 bases and 2 bases respectively, with 14 bases between them. The CDR3 length is 15 residues. The CDR3 nucleotides are TGTGCCAGCAGTCGCGGGGGACAAACCTACAATGAGCAGTTCTTC. This sequence encodes CASSRGGQTYNEQFF.

The chain recombines TRBV4-1 with TRBJ1-2, with D possibly matching TRBD1 (6 bases). Germline V gene sequence: CDR1 MGHRA, CDR2 YSYEKL. This CDR3 is built from 14 residues. The ends were cut back, 0 bases at V and 2 bases at J, with 7 bases in the middle. CDR3 sequence (DNA): TGCGCCAGCAGCCAAGATGACAGGAACTATGGCTACACCTTC. Encoded protein: CASSQDDRNYGYTF.

The rearrangement uses TRBV19 and TRBJ1-1, with D possibly matching TRBD1 (6 bases). The CDR3 totals 13 residues. Trimming removed 9 bases from V and 1 base from J, with 12 bases in between. Looked up from germline, CDR1 is LNHDA and CDR2 is SQIVND (reference sequence). The DNA for the CDR3 is TGTGCCAGCGAGACAGGCCGGAACACTGAAGCTTTCTTT. Its translation: CASETGRNTEAFF.

This sequence joins TRBV9 and TRBJ1-5; a weak D match, TRBD1 (6 bases). This CDR3 region has 15 residues. V was trimmed by 4 bases and J by 7 bases, leaving 18 bases between them. Germline CDR1 and CDR2: SGDLS and YYNGEE. The CDR3 here is CASSIRDTQDQPQHF. The CDR3 nucleotides are TGTGCCAGCAGCATCCGGGACACCCAGGACCAGCCCCAGCATTTT.

The chain uses TRBV15 and TRBJ1-2, with D possibly being TRBD1 (5 bases). Germline assignment: CDR1 LNHNV and CDR2 YYDKDF (reference sequence). V lost 1 base and J lost 6, with 18 bases in between. CDR3 size: 16 residues. CDR3 loop: CATSRGGESRADGYTF. The DNA for the CDR3 is TGTGCCACCAGCAGAGGGGGGGAAAGCAGGGCGGATGGCTACACCTTC.

This sequence joins TRBV4-1 and TRBJ1-4; D perhaps matches TRBD1 (5 bases). This CDR3 is 15 amino acids long. Deletions cut 0 bases from V and 7 bases from J, with 12 bases between. The germline V gene has CDR1 MGHRA and CDR2 YSYEKL. The CDR3 is CASSQDPGYGEKLFF. CDR3 sequence (DNA): TGCGCCAGCAGCCAAGACCCAGGGTACGGTGAAAAACTGTTTTTT.

The rearrangement links TRBV27 to TRBJ1-2; D may be TRBD1 (5 bases). This CDR3 region has 19 residues. Germline CDR1 and CDR2: MNHEY and SMNVEV (reference sequence). Trimming took off 0 bases at V and 4 bases at J, with 24 bases between the two ends. CDR3 sequence reads: CASSLSMGMRTGGTYGYTF. The CDR3 DNA reads as TGTGCCAGCAGTTTATCGATGGGGATGCGTACCGGGGGGACCTATGGCTACACCTTC.

This clone appeared a few times. The V and J genes are TRBV30 and TRBJ2-7; weak D call: TRBD1 (5 bases). CDR3 length equals 14 residues. CDR1 and CDR2 from the germline V gene are GTSNPN and SVGIG (reference sequence). Trimming removed 0 bases at V and 0 bases at J, with 9 bases between. Written as DNA, the CDR3 is TGTGCCTGGAGTGTAGGGGTCAACTCCTACGAGCAGTACTTC. Its translation is CAWSVGVNSYEQYF.

The CDR3 DNA follows: TGTGCCGTACTTGGGACAGGGGGCGGGAATGAGCAGTTCTTC. This gives the protein CAVLGTGGGNEQFF. The J gene is TRBJ2-1, the V gene TRBV5-4; 12 bases are a match to TRBD1. J gave up 7 bases and V 10 bases, and 9 bases lay outside the gene matches. The CDR3 consists of 14 residues. CDR1 and CDR2 from the germline V gene are SGHNT and YYREEE (reference sequence).

This sequence joins TRBV27 and TRBJ2-1; possibly TRBD2 for D (6 bases). The CDR3 contains 17 residues. Trimming removed 1 base at V and 4 bases at J, with 17 bases between. The germline V gene has CDR1 MNHEY and CDR2 SMNVEV (reference sequence). In nucleotides, the CDR3 is TGTGCCAGCAGTTTATTTGCTAGCGTAGGGCTGTACAATGAGCAGTTCTTC. Translated: CASSLFASVGLYNEQFF.

This chain joins TRBV5-4 and TRBJ2-4, with a tentative D call TRBD1 (6 bases). Trimming shortened V by 4 bases and J by 1 base, and 15 bases separated the two germline ends. CDR3 length: 16 amino acids. Germline V CDR1 and CDR2: SGHNT, YYREEE (reference sequence). This CDR3 reads CASSIGDILAKNIQYF. CDR3 coding DNA: TGTGCCAGCAGCATCGGGGACATCCTGGCCAAAAACATTCAGTACTTC.

The chain carries TRBV25-1 and TRBJ1-1; D uncertain. The CDR3 sequence is 13 residues long. V lost 5 bases and J lost 4, with 11 bases in between. Per germline, CDR1 MGHDK and CDR2 SYGVNS. The CDR3 loop reads CASSIGGSTEAFF. CDR3 sequence (DNA): TGTGCCAGCAGTATCGGCGGATCCACTGAAGCTTTCTTT.

The CDR3 region has the DNA TGTGCCAGCAGCCTGTGGTTTGGACTAGCGGGAGGGAAAAGGCCGTATGAGCAGTTCTTC. This encodes CASSLWFGLAGGKRPYEQFF. The rearrangement uses TRBV5-8 and TRBJ2-1, with 15 bases aligning to TRBD2. The CDR3 is 20 residues long. V lost 4 bases, J lost 8 bases, and 19 bases stayed unmatched. Germline CDR1 is SGHTS and CDR2 is YDEGEE.

This sequence joins TRBV28 and TRBJ1-1; D is unresolved. This CDR3 is built from 13 residues. Germline assignment: CDR1 MDHEN and CDR2 SYDVKM. V was cut by 3 bases and J by 1 base, with 6 bases left in between. CDR3 DNA sequence: TGTGCCAGCAGTTTGGCGGGGAACACTGAAGCTTTCTTT. It encodes CASSLAGNTEAFF.

This rearrangement joins TRBV12-5 to TRBJ2-5; 7 nucleotides line up with TRBD1. CDR3 length equals 21 residues. Germline V gene lookup returns CDR1 LGHNT and CDR2 FRNRAP. Unmatched junction bases numbered 20, after V lost 0 bases and J lost 1 base. The chain's CDR3 is CASGLVLFPPRQGTTQETQYF. The CDR3 nucleotides read TGTGCTAGTGGTTTGGTACTATTCCCCCCCCGACAGGGTACCACCCAAGAGACCCAGTACTTC.

This chain links TRBV6-5 with TRBJ1-1; 8 positions agree with TRBD1. V lost 2 bases, J lost 3 bases, and 8 bases stayed unmatched. Germline CDR1 is MNHEY and CDR2 is SVGAGI. This CDR3 contains 16 residues. CDR3 loop: CASSYPSTGEYTEAFF. The CDR3 DNA reads TGTGCCAGCAGTTACCCCTCGACAGGGGAGTACACTGAAGCTTTCTTT.

This clone was observed a single time. One end of the junction varies from germline; a read error may be responsible. The V and J genes are TRBV6-5 and TRBJ2-1; TRBD2 aligns across 14 bases. The CDR3 consists of 13 residues. Germline CDR1 reads MNHEY; CDR2 reads SVGAGI. The CDR3 reads CASSLGTSGGMVF. The CDR3 DNA follows: TGTGCCAGCAGCCTTGGGACTAGCGGGGGCATGGTCTTC.

The chain recombines TRBV7-4 with TRBJ1-5; 7 nucleotides line up with TRBD1. CDR3 length: 18 amino acids. Germline loops: CDR1 SGHVT, CDR2 SQSDAQ. V lost 4 bases, J lost 6 bases, and 18 bases stayed unmatched. CDR3 region: CASSSISLRQGSVQPQHF. The CDR3 bases are TGTGCCAGCAGCTCGATCAGCCTCCGACAGGGATCGGTTCAGCCCCAGCATTTT.

CDR3 sequence (DNA): TGCGCCAGCGCTACAGGGGGCAGTGGAACTGAAGCTTTCTTT. Protein sequence: CASATGGSGTEAFF. The genes are TRBV5-1 and TRBJ1-1; 9 positions agree with TRBD1. Germline CDR1 and CDR2: SGHRS and YFSETQ. Trimming cost V 7 bases and J 5 bases; bases outside gene matches: 9. The CDR3 is made up of 14 amino acids. The full variable domain, completed using reference TRBV5-1 and TRBJ1-1, is KAGVTQTPRYLIKTRGQQVTLSCSPISGHRSVSWYQQTPGQGLQFLFEYFSETQRNKGNFPGRFSGRQFSNSRSEMNVSTLELGDSALYLCASATGGSGTEAFFGQGTRLTVV.

The genes are TRBV6-5 and TRBJ2-1, with 13 bases matching TRBD2. The junction had 3 bases not matched to a gene; V was cut back by 4 bases and J by 9 bases. Germline loops: CDR1 MNHEY, CDR2 SVGAGI. The CDR3 is made up of 14 amino acids. The CDR3 sequence is CASSWTSGSGEQFF. The CDR3 coding sequence is TGTGCCAGCAGTTGGACTAGCGGGAGCGGTGAGCAGTTCTTC.

The V gene is TRBV14, the J gene TRBJ1-1; tentatively, D is TRBD1 (6 bases). CDR1 is SGHDN, CDR2 FVKESK, per germline. V lost 5 bases and J 5 bases, leaving 18 bases between the germline ends. This CDR3 region has 15 residues. Here the CDR3 DNA reads TGTGCCAGCAGCGACGCCTCTCTCAGGGGTACTGAAGCTTTCTTT. Protein sequence: CASSDASLRGTEAFF.

The chain has TRBV28 and TRBJ1-2; 7 nucleotides match TRBD1. Germline trimming cut 5 bases from V and 5 bases from J; bases unmatched to any gene: 8. CDR3 length: 14 amino acids. Looked up from germline, CDR1 is MDHEN and CDR2 is SYDVKM. The DNA for the CDR3 is TGTGCCAGCAGTCCTGGGGACAGAGTTTATGGCTACACCTTC. Protein product: CASSPGDRVYGYTF.

The CDR3 DNA reads as TGTGCCACCAGCAGAGATCGGACAGGGATCAACACTGAAGCTTTCTTT. It codes for CATSRDRTGINTEAFF. The chain employs TRBV15 and TRBJ1-1; TRBD1 aligns across 8 bases. The CDR3 is made up of 16 amino acids. The V gene's germline CDR1 is LNHNV and CDR2 YYDKDF (reference sequence). Trimming at V came to 0 bases and at J to 2 bases, leaving 5 bases not matched to a gene.

The gene calls are TRBV27 and TRBJ1-3; D perhaps matches TRBD1 (6 bases). The CDR3 is made up of 14 amino acids. The V gene lost 6 bases and the J gene lost 3 bases, with 12 bases spanning the gap. The V gene's germline CDR1 is MNHEY and CDR2 SMNVEV (reference sequence). Here the CDR3 reads CASRSRGIGNTIYF. The CDR3 bases are TGTGCCAGCAGAAGTAGGGGGATTGGAAACACCATATATTTT.

The chain is built from TRBV18 and TRBJ2-7; TRBD2 might be the D (6 bases). V was pared by 3 bases and J by 0 bases, with 21 bases between. The CDR3 runs 18 residues. Germline V gene sequence: CDR1 KGHSH, CDR2 LQKENI. DNA for the CDR3: TGTGCCAGCTCACCCAGGGCGGGGTCCGGACCTTTCTCCTACGAGCAGTACTTC. Translating it yields CASSPRAGSGPFSYEQYF.